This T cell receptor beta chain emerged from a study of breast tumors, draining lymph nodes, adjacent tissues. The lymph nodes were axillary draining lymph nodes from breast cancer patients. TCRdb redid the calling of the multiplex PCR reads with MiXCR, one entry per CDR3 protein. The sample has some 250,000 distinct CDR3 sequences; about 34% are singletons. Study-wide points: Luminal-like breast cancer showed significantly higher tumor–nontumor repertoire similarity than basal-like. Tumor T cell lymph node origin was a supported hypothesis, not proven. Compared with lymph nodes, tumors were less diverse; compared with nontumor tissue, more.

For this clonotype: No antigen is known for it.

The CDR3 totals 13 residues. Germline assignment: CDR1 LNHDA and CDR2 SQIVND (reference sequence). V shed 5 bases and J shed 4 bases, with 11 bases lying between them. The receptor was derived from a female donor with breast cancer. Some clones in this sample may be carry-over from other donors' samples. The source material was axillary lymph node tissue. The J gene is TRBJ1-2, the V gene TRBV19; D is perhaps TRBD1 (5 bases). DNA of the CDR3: TGTGCCAGTAGTCCCCCGGGGGTCTATGGCTACACCTTC. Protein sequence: CASSPPGVYGYTF. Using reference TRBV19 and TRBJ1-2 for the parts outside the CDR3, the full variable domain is DGGITQSPKYLFRKEGQNVTLSCEQNLNHDAMYWYRQDPGQGLRLIYYSQIVNDFQKGDIAEGYSVSREKKESFPLTVTSAQKNPTAFYLCASSPPGVYGYTFGSGTRLTVV.